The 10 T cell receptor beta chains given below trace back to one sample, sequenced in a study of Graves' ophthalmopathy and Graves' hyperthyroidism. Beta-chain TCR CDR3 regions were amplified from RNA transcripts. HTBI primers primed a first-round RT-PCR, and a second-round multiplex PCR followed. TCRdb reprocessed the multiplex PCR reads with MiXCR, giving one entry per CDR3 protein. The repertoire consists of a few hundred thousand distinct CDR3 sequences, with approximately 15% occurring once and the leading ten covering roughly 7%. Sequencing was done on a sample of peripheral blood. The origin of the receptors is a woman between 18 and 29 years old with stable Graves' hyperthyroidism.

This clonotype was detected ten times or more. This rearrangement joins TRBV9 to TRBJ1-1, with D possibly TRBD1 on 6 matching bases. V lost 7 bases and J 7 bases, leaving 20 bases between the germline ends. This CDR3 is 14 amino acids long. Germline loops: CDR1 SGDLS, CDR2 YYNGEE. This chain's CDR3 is CASGGRGQNDEAFF. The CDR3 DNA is TGTGCCAGCGGGGGCCGAGGACAGAACGATGAAGCTTTCTTT. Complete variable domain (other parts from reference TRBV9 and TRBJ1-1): DSGVTQTPKHLITATGQRVTLRCSPRSGDLSVYWYQQSLDQGLQFLIQYYNGEERAKGNILERFSAQQFPDLHSELNLSSLELGDSALYFCASGGRGQNDEAFFGQGTRLTVV.

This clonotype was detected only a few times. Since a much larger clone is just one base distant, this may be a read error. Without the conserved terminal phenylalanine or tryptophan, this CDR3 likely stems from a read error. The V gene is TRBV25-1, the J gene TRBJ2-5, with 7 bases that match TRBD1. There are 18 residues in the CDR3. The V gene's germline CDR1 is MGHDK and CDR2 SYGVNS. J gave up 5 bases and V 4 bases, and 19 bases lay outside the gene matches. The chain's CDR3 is CASSVGAPTTGPGETQYL. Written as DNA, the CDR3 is TGTGCCAGCAGTGTAGGAGCACCCACGACAGGGCCCGGGGAGACCCAGTACCTC.

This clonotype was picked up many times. In nucleotides, the CDR3 is TGTGCCAGCAGCTCATACAGAGAAGCGGGGGAGACCCAGTACTTC. Its translation: CASSSYREAGETQYF. The chain couples TRBV5-6 to TRBJ2-5; 7 bases are a match to TRBD2. Germline lookup yields CDR1 SGHDT and CDR2 YYEEEE. The length of the CDR3 is 15 residues. V gave up 3 bases and J gave up 5 bases; unmatched junction bases: 10.

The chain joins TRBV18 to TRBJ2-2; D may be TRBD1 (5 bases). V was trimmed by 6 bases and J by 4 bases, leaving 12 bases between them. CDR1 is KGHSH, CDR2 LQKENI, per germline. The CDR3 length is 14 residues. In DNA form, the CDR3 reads TGTGCCAGCTCCCTCTCTGACAGCACCGGGGAGCTGTTTTTT. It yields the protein CASSLSDSTGELFF.

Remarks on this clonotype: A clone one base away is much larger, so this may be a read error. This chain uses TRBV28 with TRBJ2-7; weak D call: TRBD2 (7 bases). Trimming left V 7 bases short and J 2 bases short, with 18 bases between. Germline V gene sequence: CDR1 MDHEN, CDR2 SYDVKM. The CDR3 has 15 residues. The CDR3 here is CASIQPGGLTYEQYF. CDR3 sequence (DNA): TGTGCCAGCATCCAACCCGGGGGGCTAACCTACGAGCAGTACTTC.

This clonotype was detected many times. For the CDR3, the DNA is TGTGCCAGCAGTTTATCTGGGCCAAATAGTCAGCCCCAGCATTTT. Its translation: CASSLSGPNSQPQHF. The gene calls are TRBV27 and TRBJ1-5; D call uncertain. V gave up 0 bases and J gave up 6 bases, with 12 bases separating them. The CDR3 contains 15 residues. CDR1 is MNHEY, CDR2 SMNVEV, per germline (reference sequence).

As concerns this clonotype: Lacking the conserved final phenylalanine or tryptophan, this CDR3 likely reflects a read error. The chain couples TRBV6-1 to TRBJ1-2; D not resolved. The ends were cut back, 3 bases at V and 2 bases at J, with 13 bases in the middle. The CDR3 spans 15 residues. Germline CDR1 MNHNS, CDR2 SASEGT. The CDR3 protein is CASSEDGRSNYGYTY. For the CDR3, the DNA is TGTGCCAGCAGTGAGGATGGAAGGTCAAACTATGGCTACACCTAC.

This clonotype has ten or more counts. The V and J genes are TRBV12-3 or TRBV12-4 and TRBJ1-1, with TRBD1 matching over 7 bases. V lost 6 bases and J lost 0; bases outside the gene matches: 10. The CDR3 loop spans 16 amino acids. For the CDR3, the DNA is TGTGCCAGCAGCCGACCAGGGGGAGTAATGAACACTGAAGCTTTCTTT. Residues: CASSRPGGVMNTEAFF.

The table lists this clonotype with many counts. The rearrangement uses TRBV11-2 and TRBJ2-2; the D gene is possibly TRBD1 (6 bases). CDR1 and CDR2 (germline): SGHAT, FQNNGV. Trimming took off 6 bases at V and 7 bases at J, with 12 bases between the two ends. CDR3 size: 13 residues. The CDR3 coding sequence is TGTGCCAGCAGTAAACAGGGTGTCGGGGAGCTGTTTTTT. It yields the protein CASSKQGVGELFF.

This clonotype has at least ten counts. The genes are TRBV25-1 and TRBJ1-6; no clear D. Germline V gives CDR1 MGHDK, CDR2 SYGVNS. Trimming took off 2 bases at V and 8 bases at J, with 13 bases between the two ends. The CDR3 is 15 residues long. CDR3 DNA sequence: TGTGCCAGCAGTGAACAAACCGGGATCCATTCACCCCTCCACTTT. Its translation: CASSEQTGIHSPLHF.